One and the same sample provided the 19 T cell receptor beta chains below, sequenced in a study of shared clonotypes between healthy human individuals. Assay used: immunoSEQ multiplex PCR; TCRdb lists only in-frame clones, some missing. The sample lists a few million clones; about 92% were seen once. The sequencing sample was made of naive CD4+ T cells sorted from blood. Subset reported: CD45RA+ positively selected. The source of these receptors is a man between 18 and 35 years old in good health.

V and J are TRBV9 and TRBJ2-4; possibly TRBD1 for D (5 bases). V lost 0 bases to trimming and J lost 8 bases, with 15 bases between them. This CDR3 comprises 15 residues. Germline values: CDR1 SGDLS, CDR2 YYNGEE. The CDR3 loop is CASSVEPAGKDIQYF. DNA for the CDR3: TGTGCCAGCAGCGTAGAACCCGCAGGGAAGGACATTCAGTACTTC.

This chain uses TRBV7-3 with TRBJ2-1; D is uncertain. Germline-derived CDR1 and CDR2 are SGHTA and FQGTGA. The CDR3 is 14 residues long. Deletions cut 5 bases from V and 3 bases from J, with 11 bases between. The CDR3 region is CASSPRWLYNEQFF. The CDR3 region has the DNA TGTGCCAGCAGCCCTCGTTGGCTCTACAATGAGCAGTTCTTC.

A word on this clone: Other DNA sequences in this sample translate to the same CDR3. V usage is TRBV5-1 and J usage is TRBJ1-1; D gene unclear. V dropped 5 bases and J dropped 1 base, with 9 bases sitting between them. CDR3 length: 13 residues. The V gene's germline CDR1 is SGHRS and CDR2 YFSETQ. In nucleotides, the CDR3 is TGCGCCAGCAGTTTTGGGAGGAACACTGAAGCTTTCTTT. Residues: CASSFGRNTEAFF.

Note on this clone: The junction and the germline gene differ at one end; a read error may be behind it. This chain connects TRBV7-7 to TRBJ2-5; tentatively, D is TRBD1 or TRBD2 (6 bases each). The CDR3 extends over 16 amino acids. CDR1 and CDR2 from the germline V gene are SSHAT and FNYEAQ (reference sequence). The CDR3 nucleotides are TGTGCTAGCAGCTTAAACCCCCCGGGGGCCCAAGAGACCCAGTACTTC. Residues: CASSLNPPGAQETQYF.

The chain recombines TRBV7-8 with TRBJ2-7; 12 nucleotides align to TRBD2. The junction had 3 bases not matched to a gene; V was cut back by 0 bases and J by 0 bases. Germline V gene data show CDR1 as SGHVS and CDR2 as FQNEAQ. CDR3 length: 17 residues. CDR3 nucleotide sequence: TGTGCCAGCAGCTTAGCCCTAGCGGGAGGGCCCTCCTACGAGCAGTACTTC. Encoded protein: CASSLALAGGPSYEQYF.

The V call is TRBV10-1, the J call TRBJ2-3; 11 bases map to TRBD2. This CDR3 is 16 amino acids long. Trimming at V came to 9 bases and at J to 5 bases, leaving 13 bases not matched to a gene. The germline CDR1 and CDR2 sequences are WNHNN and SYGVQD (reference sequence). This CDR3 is CASRSHSSGGRDTQYF. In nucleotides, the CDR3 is TGCGCCAGTCGATCTCACTCTAGCGGGGGGAGAGATACGCAGTATTTT.

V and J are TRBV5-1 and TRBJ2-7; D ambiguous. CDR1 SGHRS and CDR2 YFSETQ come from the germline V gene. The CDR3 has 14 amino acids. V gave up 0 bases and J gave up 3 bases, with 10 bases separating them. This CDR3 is CASSLDGFRYEQYF. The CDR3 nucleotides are TGCGCCAGCAGCTTGGACGGCTTCCGCTACGAGCAGTACTTC.

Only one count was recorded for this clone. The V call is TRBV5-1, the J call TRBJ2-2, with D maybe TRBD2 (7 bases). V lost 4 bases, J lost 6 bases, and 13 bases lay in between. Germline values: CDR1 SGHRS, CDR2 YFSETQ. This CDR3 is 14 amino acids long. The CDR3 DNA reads TGCGCCAGCAGCGGGGGGGCCGTGGCCGGGGAGCTGTTTTTT. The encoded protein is CASSGGAVAGELFF.

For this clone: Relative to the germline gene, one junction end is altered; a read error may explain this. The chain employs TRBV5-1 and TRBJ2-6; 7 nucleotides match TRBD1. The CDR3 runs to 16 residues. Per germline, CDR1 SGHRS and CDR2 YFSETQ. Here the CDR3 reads CATSTGPLSRANVLTF. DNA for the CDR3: TGCGCCACCTCGACAGGGCCCCTCTCTCGGGCCAACGTCCTGACTTTC.

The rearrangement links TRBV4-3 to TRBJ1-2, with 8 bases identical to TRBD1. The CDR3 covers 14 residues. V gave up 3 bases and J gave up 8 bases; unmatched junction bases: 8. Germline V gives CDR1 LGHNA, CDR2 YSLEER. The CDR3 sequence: CASSHDRTGRGYTF. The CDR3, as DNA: TGCGCCAGCAGCCACGACCGGACAGGGAGAGGCTACACCTTC.

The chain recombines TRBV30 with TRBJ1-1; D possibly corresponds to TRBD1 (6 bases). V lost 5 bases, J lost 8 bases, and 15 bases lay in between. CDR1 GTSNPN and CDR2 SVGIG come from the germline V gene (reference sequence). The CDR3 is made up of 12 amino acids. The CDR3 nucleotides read TGTGCCTGGGACAGGCACAACTCCGAAGCTTTCTTT. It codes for CAWDRHNSEAFF.

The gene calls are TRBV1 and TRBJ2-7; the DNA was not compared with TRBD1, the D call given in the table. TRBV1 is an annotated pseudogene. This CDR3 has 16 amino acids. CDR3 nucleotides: TGCACCGGAGGGCCGGGACAGGGGCCGAGCTCCTACGAGCAGTACTTC. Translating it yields CTGGPGQGPSSYEQYF.

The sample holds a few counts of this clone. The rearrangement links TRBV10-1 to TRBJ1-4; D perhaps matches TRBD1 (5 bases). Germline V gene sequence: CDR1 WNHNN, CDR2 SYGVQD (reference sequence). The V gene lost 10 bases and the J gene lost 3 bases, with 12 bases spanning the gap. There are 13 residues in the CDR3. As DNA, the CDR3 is TGCGCCACTAGTGGGGGTCCTAATGAAAAACTGTTTTTT. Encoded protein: CATSGGPNEKLFF.

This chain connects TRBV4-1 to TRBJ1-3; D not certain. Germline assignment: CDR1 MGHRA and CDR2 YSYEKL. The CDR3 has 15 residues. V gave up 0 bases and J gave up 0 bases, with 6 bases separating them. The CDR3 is CASSQDMGSGNTIYF. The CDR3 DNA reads TGCGCCAGCAGCCAAGATATGGGCTCTGGAAACACCATATATTTT.

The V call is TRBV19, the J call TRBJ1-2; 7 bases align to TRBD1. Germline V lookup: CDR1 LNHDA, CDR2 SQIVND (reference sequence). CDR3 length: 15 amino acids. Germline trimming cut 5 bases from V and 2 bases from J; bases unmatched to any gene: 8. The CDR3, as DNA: TGTGCCAGTAGTTACCGGACAGGTGAGAACTATGGCTACACCTTC. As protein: CASSYRTGENYGYTF.

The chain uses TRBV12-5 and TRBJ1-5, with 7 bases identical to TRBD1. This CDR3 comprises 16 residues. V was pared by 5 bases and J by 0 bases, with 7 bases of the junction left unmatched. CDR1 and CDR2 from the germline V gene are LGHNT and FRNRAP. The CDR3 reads CASGPGGQTSNQPQHF. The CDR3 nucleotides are TGTGCTAGTGGTCCAGGGGGACAGACTAGCAATCAGCCCCAGCATTTT.

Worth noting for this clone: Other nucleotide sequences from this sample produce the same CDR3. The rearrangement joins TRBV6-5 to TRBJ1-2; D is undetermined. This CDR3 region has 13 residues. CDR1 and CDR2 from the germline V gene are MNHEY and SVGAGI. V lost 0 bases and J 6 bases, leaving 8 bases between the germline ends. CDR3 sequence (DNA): TGTGCCAGCAGTTACTCGAAGGGAAATGGCTACACCTTC. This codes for CASSYSKGNGYTF.

The CDR3: CASSSGGVRSSYEQYF. The DNA for the CDR3 is TGTGCCAGCAGCTCTGGAGGCGTCAGGAGCTCCTACGAGCAGTACTTC. This chain joins TRBV5-4 and TRBJ2-7; TRBD2 is a possible D gene (5 bases). V gave up 3 bases and J gave up 0 bases, with 16 bases separating them. CDR1 SGHNT and CDR2 YYREEE come from the germline V gene (reference sequence). The CDR3 is 16 residues long. The full variable domain, with the rest looked up from reference TRBV5-4 and TRBJ2-7, is ETGVTQSPTHLIKTRGQQVTLRCSSQSGHNTVSWYQQALGQGPQFIFQYYREEENGRGNFPPRFSGLQFPNYSSELNVNALELDDSALYLCASSSGGVRSSYEQYFGPGTRLTVT.

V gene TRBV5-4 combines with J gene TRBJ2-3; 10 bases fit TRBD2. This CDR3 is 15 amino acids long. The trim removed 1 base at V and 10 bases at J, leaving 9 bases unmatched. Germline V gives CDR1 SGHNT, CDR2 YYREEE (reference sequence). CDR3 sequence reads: CASSLRISGGNSQYF. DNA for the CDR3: TGTGCCAGCAGCTTGCGAATTAGCGGGGGGAATTCGCAGTATTTT.